A single sample gave rise to the 7 T cell receptor beta chains below, sequenced in a study of T-cell memory formation after mild COVID-19. TCRdb used MiXCR to reprocess the 5' RACE reads, holding one entry per CDR3 protein. The repertoire holds about 440,000 distinct CDR3 sequences, with 15% to 20% as singletons. The sample comprised PBMCs or a T cell subset sorted from them (not recorded which). All receptors derive from an adult woman who had mild COVID-19 (a few samples of this study predate the infection). Cell type and time point are not known.

V gene TRBV2 combines with J gene TRBJ2-7; D call uncertain. Trimming shortened V by 5 bases and J by 1 base, and 9 bases separated the two germline ends. CDR1 and CDR2 (germline): SNHLY, FYNNEI. The CDR3 runs to 13 residues. This chain's CDR3 is CASSIRQSYEQYF. The CDR3 coding sequence is TGTGCCAGCAGTATCCGGCAGTCCTACGAGCAGTACTTC.

The chain joins TRBV14 to TRBJ1-3; no definite D call. This CDR3 has 14 amino acids. The V gene's germline CDR1 is SGHDN and CDR2 FVKESK. Trimming took off 2 bases at V and 2 bases at J, with 7 bases between the two ends. The CDR3 DNA follows: TGTGCCAGCAGCCAATGGGGAGCTGGAAACACCATATATTTT. Its translation: CASSQWGAGNTIYF.

The chain is built from TRBV7-2 and TRBJ2-5; either TRBD1 or TRBD2 may fit D (6 bases each). CDR1 and CDR2 (germline): SGHTA, FQGNSA. V lost 6 bases and J 2 bases, leaving 13 bases between the germline ends. The CDR3 is 14 amino acids. CDR3: CASRVQGGQETQYF. The CDR3 DNA follows: TGTGCCAGCAGGGTGCAAGGGGGGCAAGAGACCCAGTACTTC.

The V call is TRBV29-1, the J call TRBJ2-6; D gene uncertain. The CDR3 has 15 residues. The V and J ends lost 0 bases and 0 bases respectively, with 6 bases between them. The germline gives CDR1 SQVTM, CDR2 ANQGSEA. CDR3 DNA sequence: TGCAGCGTTGAAGATTTTTCCTCTGGGGCCAACGTCCTGACTTTC. Encoded protein: CSVEDFSSGANVLTF.

This clonotype appeared a few times. The chain is built from TRBV19 and TRBJ2-1; D possibly corresponds to TRBD2 (7 bases). V was pared by 6 bases and J by 1 base, with 16 bases between. This CDR3 is 16 amino acids long. Germline V CDR1 and CDR2: LNHDA, SQIVND (reference sequence). CDR3 region: CASRLTGGASYNEQFF. Here the CDR3 DNA reads TGTGCCAGTAGGTTAACTGGGGGGGCGTCCTACAATGAGCAGTTCTTC.

This clonotype was picked up a small number of times. The rearrangement uses TRBV24-1 and TRBJ1-2; the D gene is possibly TRBD1 (5 bases). Germline lookup yields CDR1 KGHDR and CDR2 SFDVKD. Trimming took 4 bases from V and 0 from J, leaving 20 bases between them. The CDR3 runs to 18 residues. The CDR3 reads CATSDSTWGLPANYGYTF. CDR3 DNA: TGTGCCACCAGTGACTCCACTTGGGGACTCCCGGCTAACTATGGCTACACCTTC.

The rearrangement joins TRBV20-1 to TRBJ2-7; no definite D call. The V gene lost 5 bases and the J gene lost 2 bases, with 7 bases spanning the gap. The CDR3 has 11 amino acids. Germline CDR1 and CDR2: DFQATT and SNEGSKA (reference sequence). This CDR3 is CSAGPAYEQYF. CDR3 DNA sequence: TGCAGTGCTGGGCCTGCCTACGAGCAGTACTTC.